These 2 T cell receptor beta chains originate from one sample sequenced in a study of identical twins. MiXCR was run by TCRdb on the 5' RACE reads, yielding one entry per CDR3 protein. The table records some 760,000 distinct CDR3 sequences, roughly 18% of them present only once. The data also belong to a second study, concerning T cells expressing NK-cell markers.

The sequenced sample consisted of PBMCs. These receptors were taken from a woman between 18 and 29 years old in good health.

This clonotype was detected only a few times. This chain connects TRBV10-3 to TRBJ1-2; D unclear. CDR3 length equals 13 residues. Germline V gene lookup returns CDR1 ENHRY and CDR2 SYGVKD. V lost 7 bases and J lost 3, with 12 bases in between. CDR3 sequence: CAITLDGDYGYTF. The CDR3 DNA sequence: TGTGCCATCACCTTGGACGGAGACTATGGCTACACCTTC.

This clonotype has a count of ten or more. The J gene is TRBJ2-7, the V gene TRBV20-1; the match to TRBD2 covers 8 bases. The CDR3 totals 13 residues. Germline lookup yields CDR1 DFQATT and CDR2 SNEGSKA (reference sequence). DNA for the CDR3: TGCAGGGCCGCTAGCGGGTCCTCCTACGAGCAGTACTTC. Residues: CRAASGSSYEQYF.